This T cell receptor (beta chain) is drawn from a study of blood T cell repertoires in COVID-19. Overall study: Nucleic acid was either cDNA or gDNA, and it came from T cells, B-cell-depleted T cells, or PBMCs.

TCRdb's copy holds only in-frame clones and misses some; the assay was immunoSEQ multiplex PCR. This sample has some 140,000 clones, with 84% found just once. The sample consisted of peripheral blood. The clonotype originates from a man aged 55 to 70 with acute or convalescent COVID-19.

The CDR3 spells CASSHPRGSNTGELFF. CDR3 DNA: TGTGCCAGCAGCCATCCCCGGGGGTCGAACACCGGGGAGCTGTTTTTT. The V and J genes are TRBV5-5 and TRBJ2-2, with a tentative D call TRBD2 (6 bases). V gave up 4 bases and J gave up 0 bases, with 13 bases separating them. This CDR3 region has 16 residues. CDR1 and CDR2 (germline): SGHKS, YYEKEE (reference sequence).